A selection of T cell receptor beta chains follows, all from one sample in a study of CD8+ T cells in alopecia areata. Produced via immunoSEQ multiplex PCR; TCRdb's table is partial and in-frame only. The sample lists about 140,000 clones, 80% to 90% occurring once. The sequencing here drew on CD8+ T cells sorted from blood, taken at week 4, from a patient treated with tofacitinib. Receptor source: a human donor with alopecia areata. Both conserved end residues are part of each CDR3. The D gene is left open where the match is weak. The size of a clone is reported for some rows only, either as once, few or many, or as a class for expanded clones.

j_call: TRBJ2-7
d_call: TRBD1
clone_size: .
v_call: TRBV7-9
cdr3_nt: TGTGCCAGCAGCTTGCGGGACAGGGGGCCCTACGAGCAGTACTTC
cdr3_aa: CASSLRDRGPYEQYF

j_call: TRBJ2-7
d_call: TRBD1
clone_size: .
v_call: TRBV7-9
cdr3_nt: TGTGCCAGCAGCTCCCCACCCCACGACAGGGACGCCTACGAGCAGTACTTC
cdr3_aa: CASSSPPHDRDAYEQYF

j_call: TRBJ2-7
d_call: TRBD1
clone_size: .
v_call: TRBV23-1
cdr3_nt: TGCGCCAGTACCGGGACAGGGCCATACGAGCAGTACTTC
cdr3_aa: CASTGTGPYEQYF

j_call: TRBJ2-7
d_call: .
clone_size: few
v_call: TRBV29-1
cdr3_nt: TGCAGCGTTGTAGTCTCGGGGGAGTACGAGCAGTACTTC
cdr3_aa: CSVVVSGEYEQYF

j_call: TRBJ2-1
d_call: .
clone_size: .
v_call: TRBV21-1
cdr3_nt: TGTGCCAGCAGCAAAGAGGGGGTTCGTTACAATGAGCAGTTCTTC
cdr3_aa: CASSKEGVRYNEQFF

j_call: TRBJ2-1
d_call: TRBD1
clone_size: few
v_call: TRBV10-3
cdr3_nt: TGTGCCATCACCTCGACAGGGAATGAGCAGTTCTTC
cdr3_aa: CAITSTGNEQFF

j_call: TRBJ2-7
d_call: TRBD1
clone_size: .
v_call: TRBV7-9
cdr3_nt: TGTGCCAGCAGCTTACGGGACAGGGGTGACGAGCAGTACTTC
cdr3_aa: CASSLRDRGDEQYF

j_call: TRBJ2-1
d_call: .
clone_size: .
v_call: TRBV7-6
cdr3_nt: TGTGCCAGCAGCTTAGCGGAAGGGCTAGTTAGGGGCAATGAGCAGTTCTTC
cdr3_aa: CASSLAEGLVRGNEQFF

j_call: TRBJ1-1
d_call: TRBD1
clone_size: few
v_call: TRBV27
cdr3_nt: TGTGCCAGCAGTTTATCACGAGGGGGCGGCGGGGCTTTCTTT
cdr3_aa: CASSLSRGGGGAFF

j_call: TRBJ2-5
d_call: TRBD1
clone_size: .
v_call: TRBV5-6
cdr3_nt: TGTGCCAGCAGCGAGGGACAGAAGTACCAAGAGACCCAGTACTTC
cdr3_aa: CASSEGQKYQETQYF

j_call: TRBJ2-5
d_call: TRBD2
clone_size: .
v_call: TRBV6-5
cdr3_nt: TGTGCCAGCAGCGGGACTAGCGGGGATGTCGAGACCCAGTACTTC
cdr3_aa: CASSGTSGDVETQYF

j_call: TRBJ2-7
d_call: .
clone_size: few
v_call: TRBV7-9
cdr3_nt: TGTGCCAGCAGCTCCCCCAATGCCGACGAGCAGTACTTC
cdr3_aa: CASSSPNADEQYF

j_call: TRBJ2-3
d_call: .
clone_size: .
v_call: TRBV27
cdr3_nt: TGTGCCAGCAGTTTGGGGGCGGGGGTCTACACAGATACGCAGTATTTT
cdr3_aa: CASSLGAGVYTDTQYF

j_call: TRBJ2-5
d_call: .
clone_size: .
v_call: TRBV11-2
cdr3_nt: TGTGCCAGCAGCTTAGCCGCCAGACAAGAGACCCAGTACTTC
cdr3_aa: CASSLAARQETQYF

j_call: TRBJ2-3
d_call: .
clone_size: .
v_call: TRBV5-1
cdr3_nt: TGCGCCAGCAGCGCTCCCCTCCCGACAGCTAGCACAGATACGCAGTATTTT
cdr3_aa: CASSAPLPTASTDTQYF

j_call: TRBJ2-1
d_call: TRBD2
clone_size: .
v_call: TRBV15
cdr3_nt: TGTGCCACCAGCAGAGAACACCTAGCGGGGGGCCAGGATGAGCAGTTCTTC
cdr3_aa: CATSREHLAGGQDEQFF

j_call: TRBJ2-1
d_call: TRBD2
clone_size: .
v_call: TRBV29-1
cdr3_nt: TGCAGCGTTGAAGGGAGGAGTAGCGGGGTACACTACAATGAGCAGTTCTTC
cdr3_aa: CSVEGRSSGVHYNEQFF

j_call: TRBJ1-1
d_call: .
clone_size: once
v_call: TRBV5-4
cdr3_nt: TGTGCCAGCAGCTTCTTCAAGTATAGCGATGAAGCTTTCTTT
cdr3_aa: CASSFFKYSDEAFF

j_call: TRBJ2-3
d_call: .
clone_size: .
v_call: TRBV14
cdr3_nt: TGTGCCAGCAGCCAAGGGGTAACTAGCACAGATACGCAGTATTTT
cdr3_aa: CASSQGVTSTDTQYF

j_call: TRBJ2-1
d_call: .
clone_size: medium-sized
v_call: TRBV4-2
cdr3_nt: TGTGCCAGCAGGGTAGCCGGGGGTACCTACAATGAGCAGTTCTTC
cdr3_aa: CASRVAGGTYNEQFF

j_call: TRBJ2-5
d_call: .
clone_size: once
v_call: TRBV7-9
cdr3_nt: TGTGCCAGCAGCTTAGCGACGAAAGAGACCCAGTACTTC
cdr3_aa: CASSLATKETQYF

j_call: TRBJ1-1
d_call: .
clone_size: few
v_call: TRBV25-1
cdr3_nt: TGTGCCAGCAGTGAGGCTCGGGGGCCGAACACTGAAGCTTTCTTT
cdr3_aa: CASSEARGPNTEAFF

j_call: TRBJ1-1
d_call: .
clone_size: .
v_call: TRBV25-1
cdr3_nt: TGTGCCAGCAGAATAGAGGGGATTGAAGCTTTCTTT
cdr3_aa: CASRIEGIEAFF

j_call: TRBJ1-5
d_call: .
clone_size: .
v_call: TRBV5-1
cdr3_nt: TGCGCCAGCAGCTTGACAGGTGGGTCGAATCAGCCCCAGCATTTT
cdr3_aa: CASSLTGGSNQPQHF

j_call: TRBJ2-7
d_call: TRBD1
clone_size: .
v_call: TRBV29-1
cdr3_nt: TGCAGCGTTGGATCAACAGGGGGCGAGCAGTACTTC
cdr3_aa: CSVGSTGGEQYF

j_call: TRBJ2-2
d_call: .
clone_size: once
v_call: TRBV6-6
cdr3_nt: TGTGCCAGCAGTTACGGGGCGAACACCGGGGAGCTGTTTTTT
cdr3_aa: CASSYGANTGELFF

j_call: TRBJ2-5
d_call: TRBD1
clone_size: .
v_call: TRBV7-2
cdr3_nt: TGTGCCAGCAGCTTAACACAGGGGCAACCCCCGGAGACCCAGTACTTC
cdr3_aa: CASSLTQGQPPETQYF

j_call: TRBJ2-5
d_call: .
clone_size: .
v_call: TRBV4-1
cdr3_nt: TGCGCCAGCAGCCAATTAATGGGAGAGACCCAGTACTTC
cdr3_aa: CASSQLMGETQYF

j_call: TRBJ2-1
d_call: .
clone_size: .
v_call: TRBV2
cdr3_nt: TGTGCCATCCCATTCGTAAGCTCCTACAATGAGCAGTTCTTC
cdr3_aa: CAIPFVSSYNEQFF

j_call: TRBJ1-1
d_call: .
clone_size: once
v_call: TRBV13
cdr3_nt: TGTGCCAGCAGCTCGAAAGTAGGAACTGAAGCTTTCTTT
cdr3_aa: CASSSKVGTEAFF

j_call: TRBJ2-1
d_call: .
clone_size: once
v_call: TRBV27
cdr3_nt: TGTGCCAGTTCGTACTGGGGGGCATCTAATGAGCAGTTCTTC
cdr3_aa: CASSYWGASNEQFF

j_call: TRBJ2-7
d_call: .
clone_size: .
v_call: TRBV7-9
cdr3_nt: TGTGCCAGCAGCCCTGGGGCCGGGTACGAGCAGTACTTC
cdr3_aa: CASSPGAGYEQYF

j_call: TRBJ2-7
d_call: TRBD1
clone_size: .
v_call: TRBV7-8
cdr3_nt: TGTGCCAGCAGCCTAGGGGGACAGGGCACCTACGAGCAGTACTTC
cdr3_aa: CASSLGGQGTYEQYF

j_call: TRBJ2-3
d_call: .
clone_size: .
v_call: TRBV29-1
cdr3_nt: TGCAGCGTTGAATTCGGTACAGCGACTTTCATCACAGATACGCAGTATTTT
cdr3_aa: CSVEFGTATFITDTQYF

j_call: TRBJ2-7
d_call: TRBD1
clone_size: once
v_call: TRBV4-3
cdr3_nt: TGCGCCAGCAGCCAAGACCGGACAGGGCTTGCCTACGAGCAGTACTTC
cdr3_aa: CASSQDRTGLAYEQYF

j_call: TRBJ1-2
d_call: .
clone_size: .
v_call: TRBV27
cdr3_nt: TGTGCCAGCACCCCGTGGGGCAGTGGAACAGAGGGCTACACCTTC
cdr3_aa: CASTPWGSGTEGYTF

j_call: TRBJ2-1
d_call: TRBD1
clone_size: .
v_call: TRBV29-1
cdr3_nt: TGCAGCGTTGAAGGTAGGGGGCCTTACAATGAGCAGTTCTTC
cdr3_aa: CSVEGRGPYNEQFF

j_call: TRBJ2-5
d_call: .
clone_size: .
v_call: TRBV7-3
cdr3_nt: TGTGCCAGCAGCTTACCCCCCAGCTTCCAAGAGACCCAGTACTTC
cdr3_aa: CASSLPPSFQETQYF

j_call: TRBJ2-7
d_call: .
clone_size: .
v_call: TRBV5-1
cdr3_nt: TGCGCCAGCAGCTGGGGCACGTGGGCAGGAGCCTCCTACGAGCAGTACTTC
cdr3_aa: CASSWGTWAGASYEQYF

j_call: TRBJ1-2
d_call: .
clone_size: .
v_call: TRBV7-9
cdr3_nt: TGTGCCAGCAGCTTGGAGAGTGAGAGTGGGTATGGCTACACCTTC
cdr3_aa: CASSLESESGYGYTF

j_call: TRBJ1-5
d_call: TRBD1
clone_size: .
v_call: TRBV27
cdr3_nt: TGTGCCAGCAGTTTATCGGGGACAGGGGCTAATCAGCCCCAGCATTTT
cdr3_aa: CASSLSGTGANQPQHF

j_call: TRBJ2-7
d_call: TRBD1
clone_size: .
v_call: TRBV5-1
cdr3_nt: TGCGCCAGCAGCCAAGAGGACAGGGAGTACGAGCAGTACTTC
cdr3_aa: CASSQEDREYEQYF

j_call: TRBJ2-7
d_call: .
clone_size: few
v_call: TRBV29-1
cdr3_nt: TGCAGCGTTGCAGGCCAGACCTCCGTCGAGCAGTACTTC
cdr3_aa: CSVAGQTSVEQYF

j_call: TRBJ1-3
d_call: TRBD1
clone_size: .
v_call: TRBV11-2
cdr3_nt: TGTGCCAGCAGCGCGACCGGGACAGGCTTGCGAAACACCATATATTTT
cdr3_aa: CASSATGTGLRNTIYF

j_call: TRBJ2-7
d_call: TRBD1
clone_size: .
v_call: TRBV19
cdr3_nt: TGTGCCAGTAGTATAGGGACAGGGAACTTTTACGAGCAGTACTTC
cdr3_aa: CASSIGTGNFYEQYF

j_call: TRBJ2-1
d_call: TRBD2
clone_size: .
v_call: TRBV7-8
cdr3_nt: TGTGCCAGCAGCGGCCATCATGGCGGGGGGCCGAGAAATGAGCAGTTCTTC
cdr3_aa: CASSGHHGGGPRNEQFF

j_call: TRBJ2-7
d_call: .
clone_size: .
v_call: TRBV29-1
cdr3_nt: TGCAGCGTTGAAAGGGAATCTTCCTACGAGCAGTACTTC
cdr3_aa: CSVERESSYEQYF

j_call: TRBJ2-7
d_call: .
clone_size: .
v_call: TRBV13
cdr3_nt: TGTGCCAGCAGCTTAGGGGAGACAACCTACGAGCAGTACTTC
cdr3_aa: CASSLGETTYEQYF

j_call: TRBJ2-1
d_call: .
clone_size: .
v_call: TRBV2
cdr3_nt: TGTGCCAGCAGTGAAGCCACAGGGATCCCCTACAATGAGCAGTTCTTC
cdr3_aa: CASSEATGIPYNEQFF

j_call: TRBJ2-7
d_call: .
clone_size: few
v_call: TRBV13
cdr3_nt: TGTGCCAGCAGCTTAGAGCATGATTACGAGCAGTACTTC
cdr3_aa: CASSLEHDYEQYF